The rows below give T cell receptor beta chains drawn from one sample of a study of cytomegalovirus exposure and HLA in healthy donors. Data came from immunoSEQ multiplex PCR; TCRdb stores just in-frame clones and leaves some out. The table lists about 190,000 clones, around 85% of them singletons, with 1.5% to 2% in the top ten. Source material: PBMCs. These receptors were obtained from a man younger than 35 in good health and CMV-seronegative. Both conserved end residues are part of each CDR3.

j_call v_call cdr3_aa
TRBJ2-2 TRBV30 CAWNPRGTVNTGELFF
TRBJ2-7 TRBV11-2 CASSLSQGARYEQYF
TRBJ2-2 TRBV25-1 CASRNRGGWGSTGELFF
TRBJ2-3 TRBV5-4 CASSLTRGASTDTQYF
TRBJ2-1 TRBV15 CATSRGGQGFGEQFF
TRBJ1-1 TRBV16 CASSQFFPRTGRGNTEAFF
TRBJ1-1 TRBV7-8 CASSLKLAGHNTEAFF
TRBJ1-6 TRBV27 CASSLGHRGPESYNSPLHF
TRBJ2-5 TRBV11-2 CASSLDHGTEETQYF
TRBJ2-3 TRBV29-1 CSVDGLAADTQYF
TRBJ2-7 TRBV19 CASSFRGTKGYEQYF
TRBJ1-2 TRBV27 CASSLGPGQELNYGYTF
TRBJ2-7 TRBV4-1 CASSLAKEVANTYEQYF
TRBJ1-5 TRBV11-2 CASSLGAVNQPQHF